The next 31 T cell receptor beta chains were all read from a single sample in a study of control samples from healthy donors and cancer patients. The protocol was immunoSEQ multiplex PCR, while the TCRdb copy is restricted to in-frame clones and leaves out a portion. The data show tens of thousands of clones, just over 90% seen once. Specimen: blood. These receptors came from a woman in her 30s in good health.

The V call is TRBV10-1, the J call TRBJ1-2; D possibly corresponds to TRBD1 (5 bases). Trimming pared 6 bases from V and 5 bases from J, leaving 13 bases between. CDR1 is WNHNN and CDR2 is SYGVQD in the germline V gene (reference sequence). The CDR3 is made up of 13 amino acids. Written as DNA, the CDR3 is TGCGCCAGCAGCCCAGATCGGGGGTATGGCTACACCTTC. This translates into CASSPDRGYGYTF.

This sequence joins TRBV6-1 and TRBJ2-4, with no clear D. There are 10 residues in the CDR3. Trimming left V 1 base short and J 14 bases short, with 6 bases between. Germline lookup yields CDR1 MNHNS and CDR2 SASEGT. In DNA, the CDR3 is TGTGCCAGCAGTGAAGTAGAAAAGTACTTC. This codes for CASSEVEKYF.

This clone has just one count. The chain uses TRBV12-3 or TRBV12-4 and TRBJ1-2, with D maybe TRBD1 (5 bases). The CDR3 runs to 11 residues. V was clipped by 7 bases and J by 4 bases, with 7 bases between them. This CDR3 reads CASMGLYGYTF. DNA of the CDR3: TGTGCCAGCATGGGGCTCTATGGCTACACCTTC.

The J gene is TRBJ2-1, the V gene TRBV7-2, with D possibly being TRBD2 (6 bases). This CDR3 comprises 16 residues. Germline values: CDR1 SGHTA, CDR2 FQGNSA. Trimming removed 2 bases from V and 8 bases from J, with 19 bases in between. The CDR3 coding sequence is TGTGCCAGCAGCTTAACGACCGGAAGCAGGGACTATGAGCAGTTCTTC. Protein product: CASSLTTGSRDYEQFF.

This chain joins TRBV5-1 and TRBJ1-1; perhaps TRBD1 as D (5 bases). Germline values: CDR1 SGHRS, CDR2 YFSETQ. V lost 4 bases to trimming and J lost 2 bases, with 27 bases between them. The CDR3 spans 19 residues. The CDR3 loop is CASSPIRSGKTDHNTEAFF. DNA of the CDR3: TGCGCCAGCAGCCCGATAAGGTCGGGAAAGACAGACCATAACACTGAAGCTTTCTTT.

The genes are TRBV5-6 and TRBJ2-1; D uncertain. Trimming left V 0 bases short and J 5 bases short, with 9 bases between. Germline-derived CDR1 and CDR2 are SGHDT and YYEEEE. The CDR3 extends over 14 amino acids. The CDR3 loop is CASSLATVNNEQFF. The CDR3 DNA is TGTGCCAGCAGCTTGGCGACGGTAAACAATGAGCAGTTCTTC.

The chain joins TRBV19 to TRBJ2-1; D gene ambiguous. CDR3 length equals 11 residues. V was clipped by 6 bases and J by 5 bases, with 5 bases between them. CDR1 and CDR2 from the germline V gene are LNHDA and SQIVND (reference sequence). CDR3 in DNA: TGTGCCAGTAGGAGAAACAATGAGCAGTTCTTC. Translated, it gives CASRRNNEQFF.

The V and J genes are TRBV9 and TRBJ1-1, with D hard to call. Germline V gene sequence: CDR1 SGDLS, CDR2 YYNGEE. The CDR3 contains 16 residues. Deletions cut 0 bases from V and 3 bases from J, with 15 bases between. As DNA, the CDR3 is TGTGCCAGCAGCGTAGCGGGGAACGTAGTTGACACTGAAGCTTTCTTT. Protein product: CASSVAGNVVDTEAFF. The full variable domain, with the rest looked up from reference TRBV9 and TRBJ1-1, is DSGVTQTPKHLITATGQRVTLRCSPRSGDLSVYWYQQSLDQGLQFLIQYYNGEERAKGNILERFSAQQFPDLHSELNLSSLELGDSALYFCASSVAGNVVDTEAFFGQGTRLTVV.

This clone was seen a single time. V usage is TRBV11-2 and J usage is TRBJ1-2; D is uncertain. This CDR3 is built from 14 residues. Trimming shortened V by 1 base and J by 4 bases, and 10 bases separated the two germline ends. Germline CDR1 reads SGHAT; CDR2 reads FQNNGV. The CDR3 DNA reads TGTGCCAGCAGCTTAGTACGGCAGTTCTATGGCTACACCTTC. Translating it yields CASSLVRQFYGYTF.

The CDR3 nucleotides are TGTGCCAGTAGTATCAGACAGGGCGCGGTTGTTAACTATGGCTACACCTTC. This encodes CASSIRQGAVVNYGYTF. This sequence joins TRBV19 and TRBJ1-2; 7 nucleotides line up with TRBD1. V lost 3 bases to trimming and J lost 1 base; unmatched junction nucleotides: 11. The germline gives CDR1 LNHDA, CDR2 SQIVND (reference sequence). The CDR3 sequence is 17 residues long.

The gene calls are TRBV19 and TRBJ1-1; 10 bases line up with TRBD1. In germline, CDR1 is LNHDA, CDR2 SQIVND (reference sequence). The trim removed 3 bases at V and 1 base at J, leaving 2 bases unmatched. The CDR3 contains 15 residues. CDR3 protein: CASSIGDRGNTEAFF. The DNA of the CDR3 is TGTGCCAGTAGTATCGGGGACAGGGGGAACACTGAAGCTTTCTTT.

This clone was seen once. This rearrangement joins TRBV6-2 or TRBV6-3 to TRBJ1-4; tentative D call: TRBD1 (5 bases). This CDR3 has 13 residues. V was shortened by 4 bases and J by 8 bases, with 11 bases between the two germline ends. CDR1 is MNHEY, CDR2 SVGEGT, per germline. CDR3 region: CASSFLGREKLFF. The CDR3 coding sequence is TGTGCCAGCAGTTTCTTGGGGCGAGAAAAACTGTTTTTT.

CDR3 in amino acids: CASSQGQGRLRGEKLFF. The CDR3 region has the DNA TGTGCCAGCAGCCAAGGCCAGGGACGGCTCAGGGGTGAAAAACTGTTTTTT. This chain joins TRBV14 and TRBJ1-4; tentatively, D is TRBD1 (6 bases). Germline CDR1 and CDR2: SGHDN and FVKESK. The germline V and J ends were trimmed by 1 base and 7 bases, with 19 bases remaining between them. This CDR3 comprises 17 residues. Full variable domain (rest looked up from reference TRBV14 and TRBJ1-4): EAGVTQFPSHSVIEKGQTVTLRCDPISGHDNLYWYRRVMGKEIKFLLHFVKESKQDESGMPNNRFLAERTGGTYSTLKVQPAELEDSGVYFCASSQGQGRLRGEKLFFGSGTQLSVL.

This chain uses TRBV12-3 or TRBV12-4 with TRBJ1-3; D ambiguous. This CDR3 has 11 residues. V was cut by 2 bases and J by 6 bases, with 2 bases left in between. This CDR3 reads CASSLSNTIYF. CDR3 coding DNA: TGTGCCAGCAGTTTATCAAACACCATATATTTT.

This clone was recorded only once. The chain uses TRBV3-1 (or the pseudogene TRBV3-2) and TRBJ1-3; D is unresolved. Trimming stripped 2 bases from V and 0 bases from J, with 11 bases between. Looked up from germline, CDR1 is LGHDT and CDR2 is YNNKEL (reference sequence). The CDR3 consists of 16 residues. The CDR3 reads CASSQRGRSSGNTIYF. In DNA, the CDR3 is TGTGCCAGCAGCCAAAGAGGTCGGTCCTCTGGAAACACCATATATTTT.

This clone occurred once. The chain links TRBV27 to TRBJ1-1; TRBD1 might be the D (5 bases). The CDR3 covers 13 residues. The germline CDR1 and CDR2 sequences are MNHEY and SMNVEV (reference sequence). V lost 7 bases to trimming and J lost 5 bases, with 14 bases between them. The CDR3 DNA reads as TGTGCCAGCATTGCATGGGGGAGAACTGAAGCTTTCTTT. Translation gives CASIAWGRTEAFF.

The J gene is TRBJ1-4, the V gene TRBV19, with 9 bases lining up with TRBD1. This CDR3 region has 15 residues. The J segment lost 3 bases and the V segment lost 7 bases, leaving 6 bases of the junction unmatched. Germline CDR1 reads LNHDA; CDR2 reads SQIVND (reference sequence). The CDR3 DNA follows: TGTGCCAGTACCACAGGGGGCGCGGCTAATGAAAAACTGTTTTTT. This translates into CASTTGGAANEKLFF.

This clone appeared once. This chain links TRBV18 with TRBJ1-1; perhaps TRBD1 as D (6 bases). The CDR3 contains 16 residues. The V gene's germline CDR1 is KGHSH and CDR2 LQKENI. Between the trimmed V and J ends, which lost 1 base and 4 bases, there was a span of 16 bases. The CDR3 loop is CASSPRSGARTTEAFF. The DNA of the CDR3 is TGTGCCAGCTCACCACGCTCGGGGGCGAGAACCACTGAAGCTTTCTTT.

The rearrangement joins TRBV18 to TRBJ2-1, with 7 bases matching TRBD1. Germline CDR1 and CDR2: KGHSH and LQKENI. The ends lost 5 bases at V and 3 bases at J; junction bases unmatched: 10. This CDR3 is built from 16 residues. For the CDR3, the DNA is TGTGCCAGCTCAGAAAAGGGGGCTTTAGACTACAATGAGCAGTTCTTC. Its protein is CASSEKGALDYNEQFF.

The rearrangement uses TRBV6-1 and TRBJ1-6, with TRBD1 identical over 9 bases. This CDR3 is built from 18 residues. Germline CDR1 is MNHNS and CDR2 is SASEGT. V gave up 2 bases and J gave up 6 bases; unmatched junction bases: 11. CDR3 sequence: CASSEIRTGDVFNSPLHF. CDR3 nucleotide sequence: TGTGCCAGCAGTGAAATTCGGACAGGGGATGTTTTTAATTCACCCCTCCACTTT.

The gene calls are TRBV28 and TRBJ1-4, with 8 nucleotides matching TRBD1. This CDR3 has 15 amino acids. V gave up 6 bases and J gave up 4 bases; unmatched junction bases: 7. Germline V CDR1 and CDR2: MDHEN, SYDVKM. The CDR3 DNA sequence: TGTGCCAGCAGAACAGGGGGAACGGGTAATGAAAAACTGTTTTTT. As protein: CASRTGGTGNEKLFF.

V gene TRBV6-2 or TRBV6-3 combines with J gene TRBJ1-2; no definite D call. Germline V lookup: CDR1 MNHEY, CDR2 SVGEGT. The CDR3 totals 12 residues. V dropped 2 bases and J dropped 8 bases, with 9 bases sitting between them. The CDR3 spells CASSYLGRGYTF. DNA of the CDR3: TGTGCCAGCAGTTACCTGGGTCGGGGCTACACCTTC.

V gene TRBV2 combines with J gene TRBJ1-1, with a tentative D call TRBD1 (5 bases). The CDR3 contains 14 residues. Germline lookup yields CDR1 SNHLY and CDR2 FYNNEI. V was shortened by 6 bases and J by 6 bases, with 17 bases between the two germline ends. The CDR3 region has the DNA TGTGCCAGCAGAGCCTCGGGGCCTTTCTCTGAAGCTTTCTTT. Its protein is CASRASGPFSEAFF.

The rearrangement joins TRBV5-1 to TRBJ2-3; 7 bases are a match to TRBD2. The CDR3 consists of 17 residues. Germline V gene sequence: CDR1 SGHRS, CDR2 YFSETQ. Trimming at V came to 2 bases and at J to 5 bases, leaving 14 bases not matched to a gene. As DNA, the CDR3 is TGCGCCAGCAGCTTTCTGAGAGCGGGATCAGGCGGAGATACGCAGTATTTT. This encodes CASSFLRAGSGGDTQYF.

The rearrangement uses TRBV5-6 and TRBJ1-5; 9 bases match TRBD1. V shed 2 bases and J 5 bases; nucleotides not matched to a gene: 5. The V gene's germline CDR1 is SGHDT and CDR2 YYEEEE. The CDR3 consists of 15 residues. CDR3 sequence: CASSFQQGAYQPQHF. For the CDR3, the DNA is TGTGCCAGCAGCTTTCAACAGGGGGCCTATCAGCCCCAGCATTTT.

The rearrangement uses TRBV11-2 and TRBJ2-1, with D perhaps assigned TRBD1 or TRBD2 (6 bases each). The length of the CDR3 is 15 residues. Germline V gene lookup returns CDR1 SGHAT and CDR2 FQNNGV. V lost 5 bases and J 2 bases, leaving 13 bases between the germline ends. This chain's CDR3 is CASSPEGGTYNEQFF. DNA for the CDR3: TGTGCCAGCAGCCCAGAGGGGGGCACCTACAATGAGCAGTTCTTC.

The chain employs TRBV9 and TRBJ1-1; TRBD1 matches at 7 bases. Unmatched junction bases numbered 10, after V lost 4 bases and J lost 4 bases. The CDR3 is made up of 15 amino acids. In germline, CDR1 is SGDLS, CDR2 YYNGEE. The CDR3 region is CASSPGRGPSTEAFF. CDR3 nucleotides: TGTGCCAGCAGCCCGGGGAGGGGGCCTAGCACTGAAGCTTTCTTT.

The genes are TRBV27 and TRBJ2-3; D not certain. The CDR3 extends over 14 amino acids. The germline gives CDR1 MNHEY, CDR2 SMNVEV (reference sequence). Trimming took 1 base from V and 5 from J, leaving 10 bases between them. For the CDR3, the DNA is TGTGCCAGCAGTTTATATTGGAATGGAGATACGCAGTATTTT. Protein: CASSLYWNGDTQYF.

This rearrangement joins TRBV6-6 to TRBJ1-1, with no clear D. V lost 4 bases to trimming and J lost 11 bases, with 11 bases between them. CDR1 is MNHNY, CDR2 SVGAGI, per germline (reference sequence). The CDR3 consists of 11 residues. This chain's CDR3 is CASSFEQNAFF. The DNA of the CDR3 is TGTGCCAGCAGTTTTGAACAAAATGCTTTCTTT.

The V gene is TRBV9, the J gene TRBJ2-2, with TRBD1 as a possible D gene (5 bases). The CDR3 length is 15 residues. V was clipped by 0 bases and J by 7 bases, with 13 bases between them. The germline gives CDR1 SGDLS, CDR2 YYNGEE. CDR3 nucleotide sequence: TGTGCCAGCAGCGTAGGCCAGGGAAGAATCGGGGAGCTGTTTTTT. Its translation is CASSVGQGRIGELFF.

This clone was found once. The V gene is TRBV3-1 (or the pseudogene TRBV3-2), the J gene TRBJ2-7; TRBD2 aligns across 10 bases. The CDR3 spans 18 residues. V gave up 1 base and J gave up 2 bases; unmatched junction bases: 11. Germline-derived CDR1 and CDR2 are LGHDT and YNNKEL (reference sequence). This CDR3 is CASSQVGTRAGGTYEQYF. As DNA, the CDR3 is TGTGCCAGCAGCCAAGTAGGCACTCGAGCGGGGGGGACCTACGAGCAGTACTTC.